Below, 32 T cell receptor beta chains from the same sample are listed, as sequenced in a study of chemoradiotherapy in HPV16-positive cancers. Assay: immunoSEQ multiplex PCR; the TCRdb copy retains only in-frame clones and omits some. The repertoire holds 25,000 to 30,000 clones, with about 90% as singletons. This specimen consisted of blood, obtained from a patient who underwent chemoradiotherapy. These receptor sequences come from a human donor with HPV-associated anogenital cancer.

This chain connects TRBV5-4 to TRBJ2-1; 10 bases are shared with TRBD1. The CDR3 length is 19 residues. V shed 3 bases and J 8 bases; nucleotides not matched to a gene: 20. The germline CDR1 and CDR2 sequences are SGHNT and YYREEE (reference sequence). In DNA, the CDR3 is TGTGCCAGCAGCTCAACGAATCACCGGGACAGGGGTTCTTTCGATGAGCAGTTCTTC. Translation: CASSSTNHRDRGSFDEQFF.

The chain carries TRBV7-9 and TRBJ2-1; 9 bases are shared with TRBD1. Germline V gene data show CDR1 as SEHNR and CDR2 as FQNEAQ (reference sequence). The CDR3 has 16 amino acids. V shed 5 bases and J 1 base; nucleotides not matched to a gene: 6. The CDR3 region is CASSPSGTGSYNEQFF. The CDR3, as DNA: TGTGCCAGCAGCCCTTCCGGGACAGGGTCCTACAATGAGCAGTTCTTC.

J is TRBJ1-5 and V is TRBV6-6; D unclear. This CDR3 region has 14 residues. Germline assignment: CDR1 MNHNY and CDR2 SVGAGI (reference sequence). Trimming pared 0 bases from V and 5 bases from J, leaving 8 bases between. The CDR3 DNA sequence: TGTGCCAGCAGTTACTCGGCACCCGATCAGCCCCAGCATTTT. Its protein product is CASSYSAPDQPQHF.

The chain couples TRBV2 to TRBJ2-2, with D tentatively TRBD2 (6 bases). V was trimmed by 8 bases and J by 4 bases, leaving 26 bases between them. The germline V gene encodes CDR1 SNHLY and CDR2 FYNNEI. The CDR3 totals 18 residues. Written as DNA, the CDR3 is TGTGCCAGCGAAAAAGTGATCGGGCGGGAAACTCTCACCGGGGAGCTGTTTTTT. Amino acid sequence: CASEKVIGRETLTGELFF.

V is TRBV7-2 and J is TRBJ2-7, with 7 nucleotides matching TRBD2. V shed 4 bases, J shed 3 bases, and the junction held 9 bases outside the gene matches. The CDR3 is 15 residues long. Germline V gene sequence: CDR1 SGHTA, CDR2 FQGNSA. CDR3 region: CASSWTGTTGYEQYF. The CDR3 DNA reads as TGTGCCAGCAGCTGGACCGGGACTACCGGCTACGAGCAGTACTTC. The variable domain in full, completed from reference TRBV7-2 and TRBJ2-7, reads GAGVSQSPSNKVTEKGKDVELRCDPISGHTALYWYRQSLGQGLEFLIYFQGNSAPDKSGLPSDRFSAERTGGSVSTLTIQRTQQEDSAVYLCASSWTGTTGYEQYFGPGTRLTVT.

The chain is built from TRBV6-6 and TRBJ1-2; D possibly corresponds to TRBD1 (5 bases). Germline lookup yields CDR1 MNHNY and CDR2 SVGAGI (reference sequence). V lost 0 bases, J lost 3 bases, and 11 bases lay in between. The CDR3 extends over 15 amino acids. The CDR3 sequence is CASSYSSGDDYGYTF. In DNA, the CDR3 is TGTGCCAGCAGTTACTCGAGCGGGGACGACTATGGCTACACCTTC.

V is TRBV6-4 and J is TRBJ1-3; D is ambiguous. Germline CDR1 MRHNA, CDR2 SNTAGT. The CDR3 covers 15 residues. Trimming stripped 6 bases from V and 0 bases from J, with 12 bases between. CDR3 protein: CASRGWEHSGNTIYF. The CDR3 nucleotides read TGTGCCAGCAGGGGTTGGGAGCACTCTGGAAACACCATATATTTT.

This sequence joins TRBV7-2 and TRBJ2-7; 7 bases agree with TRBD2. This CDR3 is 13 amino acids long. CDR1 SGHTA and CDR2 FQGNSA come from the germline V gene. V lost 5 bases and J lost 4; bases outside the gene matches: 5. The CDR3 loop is CASSRGGTYEQYF. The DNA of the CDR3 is TGTGCCAGCAGCCGCGGGGGAACGTACGAGCAGTACTTC.

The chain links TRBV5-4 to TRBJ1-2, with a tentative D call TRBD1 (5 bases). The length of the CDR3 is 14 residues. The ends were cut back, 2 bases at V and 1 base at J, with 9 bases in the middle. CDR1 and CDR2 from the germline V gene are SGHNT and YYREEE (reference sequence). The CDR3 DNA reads TGTGCCAGCAGCTTCGATGGGGGTAACTATGGCTACACCTTC. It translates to CASSFDGGNYGYTF.

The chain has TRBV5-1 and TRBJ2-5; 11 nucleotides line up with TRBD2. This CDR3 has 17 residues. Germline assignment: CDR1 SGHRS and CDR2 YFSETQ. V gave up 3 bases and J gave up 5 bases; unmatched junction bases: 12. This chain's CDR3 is CASSSTISGRADETQYF. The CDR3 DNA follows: TGCGCCAGCAGCTCAACGATTAGCGGGAGGGCAGACGAGACCCAGTACTTC.

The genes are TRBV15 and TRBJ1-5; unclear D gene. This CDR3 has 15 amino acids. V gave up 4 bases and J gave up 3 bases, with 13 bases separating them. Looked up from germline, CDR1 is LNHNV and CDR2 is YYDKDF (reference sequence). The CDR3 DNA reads TGTGCCACCAGCACACTAAGAGCGAACAATCAGCCCCAGCATTTT. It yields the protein CATSTLRANNQPQHF.

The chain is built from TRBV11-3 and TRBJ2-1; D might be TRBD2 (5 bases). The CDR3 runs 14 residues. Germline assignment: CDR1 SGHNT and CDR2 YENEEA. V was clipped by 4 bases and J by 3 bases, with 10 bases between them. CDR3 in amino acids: CASSSDSYYNEQFF. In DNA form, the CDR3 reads TGTGCCAGCAGCTCGGACTCTTACTACAATGAGCAGTTCTTC.

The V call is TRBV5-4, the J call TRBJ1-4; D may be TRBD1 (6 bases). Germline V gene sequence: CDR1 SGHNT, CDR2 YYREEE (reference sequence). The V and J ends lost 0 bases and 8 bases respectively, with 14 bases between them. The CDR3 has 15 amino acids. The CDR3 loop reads CASSLEQGINEKLFF. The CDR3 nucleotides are TGTGCCAGCAGCTTGGAGCAGGGGATAAACGAAAAACTGTTTTTT.

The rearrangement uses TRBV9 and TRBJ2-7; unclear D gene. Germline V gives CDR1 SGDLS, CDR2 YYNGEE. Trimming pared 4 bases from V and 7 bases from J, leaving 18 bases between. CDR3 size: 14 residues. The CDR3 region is CASSKDSLQREQYF. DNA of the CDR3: TGTGCCAGCAGCAAAGACTCACTCCAGAGAGAGCAGTACTTC.

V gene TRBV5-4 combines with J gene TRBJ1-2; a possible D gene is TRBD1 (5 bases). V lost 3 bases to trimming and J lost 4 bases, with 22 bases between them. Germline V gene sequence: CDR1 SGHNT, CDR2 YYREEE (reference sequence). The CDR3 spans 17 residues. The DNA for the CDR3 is TGTGCCAGCAGCTATGCCGGGAGTTCCTTAGGGGTCTATGGCTACACCTTC. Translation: CASSYAGSSLGVYGYTF.

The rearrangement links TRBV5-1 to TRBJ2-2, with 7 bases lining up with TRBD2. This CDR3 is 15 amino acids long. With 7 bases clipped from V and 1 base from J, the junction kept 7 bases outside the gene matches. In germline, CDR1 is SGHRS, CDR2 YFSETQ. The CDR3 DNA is TGCGCCAGCTCCCTGAGCGGGATGAACACCGGGGAGCTGTTTTTT. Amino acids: CASSLSGMNTGELFF.

CDR3 DNA sequence: TGTGCCAGCAGTTTGAGTGATCAGCCCCAGCATTTT. Residues: CASSLSDQPQHF. The V gene is TRBV28, the J gene TRBJ1-5; D uncertain. The CDR3 extends over 12 amino acids. Germline CDR1 MDHEN, CDR2 SYDVKM. V was trimmed by 3 bases and J by 5 bases, leaving 5 bases between them.

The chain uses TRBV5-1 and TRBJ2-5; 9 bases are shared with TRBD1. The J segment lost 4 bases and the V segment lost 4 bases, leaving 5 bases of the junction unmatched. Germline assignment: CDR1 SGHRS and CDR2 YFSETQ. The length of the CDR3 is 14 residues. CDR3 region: CASSPTGGAETQYF. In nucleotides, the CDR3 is TGCGCCAGCAGCCCAACAGGGGGCGCAGAGACCCAGTACTTC.

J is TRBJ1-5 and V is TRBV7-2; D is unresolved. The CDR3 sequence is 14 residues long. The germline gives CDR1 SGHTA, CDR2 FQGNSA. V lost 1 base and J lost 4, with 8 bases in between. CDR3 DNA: TGTGCCAGCAGCTTAGATGGACCGAATCAGCCCCAGCATTTT. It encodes CASSLDGPNQPQHF.

For the CDR3, the DNA is TGTGCCAGCAGCTGGGGGGGTAGCGGGTCCTTCTACGAGCAGTACTTC. It is translated as CASSWGGSGSFYEQYF. The rearrangement joins TRBV5-6 to TRBJ2-7; TRBD2 aligns across 7 bases. The CDR3 covers 16 residues. The V and J ends lost 3 bases and 3 bases, in that order; junction bases with no gene match: 12. The germline CDR1 and CDR2 sequences are SGHDT and YYEEEE.

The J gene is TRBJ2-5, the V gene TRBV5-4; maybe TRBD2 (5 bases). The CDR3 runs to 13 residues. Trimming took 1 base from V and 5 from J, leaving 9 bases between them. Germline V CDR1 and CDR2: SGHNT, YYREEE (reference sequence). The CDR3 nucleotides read TGTGCCAGCAGCTTGTCCTGGGAGGAGACCCAGTACTTC. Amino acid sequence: CASSLSWEETQYF.

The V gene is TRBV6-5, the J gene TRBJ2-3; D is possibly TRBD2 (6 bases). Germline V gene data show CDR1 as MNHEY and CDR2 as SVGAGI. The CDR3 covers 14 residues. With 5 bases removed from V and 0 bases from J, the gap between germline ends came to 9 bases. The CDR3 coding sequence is TGTGCCAGCAGTGGGGGGACTAGCACAGATACGCAGTATTTT. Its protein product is CASSGGTSTDTQYF.

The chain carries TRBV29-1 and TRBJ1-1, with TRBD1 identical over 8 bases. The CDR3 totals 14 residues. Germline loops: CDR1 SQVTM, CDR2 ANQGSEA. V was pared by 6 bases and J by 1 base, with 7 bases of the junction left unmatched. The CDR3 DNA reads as TGCAGCGTCGTATCAGGGGGCGGGAACACTGAAGCTTTCTTT. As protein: CSVVSGGGNTEAFF.

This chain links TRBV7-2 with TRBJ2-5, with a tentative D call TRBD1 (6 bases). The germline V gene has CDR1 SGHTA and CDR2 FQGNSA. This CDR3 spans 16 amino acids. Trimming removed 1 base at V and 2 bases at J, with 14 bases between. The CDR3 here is CASSLVLDRRQETQYF. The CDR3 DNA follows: TGTGCCAGCAGCTTAGTTCTCGACAGGAGACAAGAGACCCAGTACTTC.

CDR3 amino acids: CASIGTSGSVTGELFF. CDR3 nucleotide sequence: TGTGCCAGCATTGGGACTAGCGGGAGTGTCACCGGGGAGCTGTTTTTT. This chain connects TRBV2 to TRBJ2-2; 14 nucleotides line up with TRBD2. This CDR3 is 16 amino acids long. J was trimmed by 4 bases and V by 7 bases; bases with no gene match: 5. Germline CDR1 and CDR2: SNHLY and FYNNEI.

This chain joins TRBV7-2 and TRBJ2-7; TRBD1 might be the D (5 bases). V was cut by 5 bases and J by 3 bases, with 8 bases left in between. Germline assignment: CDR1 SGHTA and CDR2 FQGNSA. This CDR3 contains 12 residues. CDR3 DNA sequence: TGTGCCAGCAGCAAGACAGTCTACGAGCAGTACTTC. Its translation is CASSKTVYEQYF.

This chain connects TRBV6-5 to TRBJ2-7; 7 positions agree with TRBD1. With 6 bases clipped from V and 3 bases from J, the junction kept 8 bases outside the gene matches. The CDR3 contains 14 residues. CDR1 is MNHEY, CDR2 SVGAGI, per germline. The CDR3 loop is CASRSGQSIYEQYF. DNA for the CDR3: TGTGCCAGCAGATCGGGACAGTCAATCTACGAGCAGTACTTC.

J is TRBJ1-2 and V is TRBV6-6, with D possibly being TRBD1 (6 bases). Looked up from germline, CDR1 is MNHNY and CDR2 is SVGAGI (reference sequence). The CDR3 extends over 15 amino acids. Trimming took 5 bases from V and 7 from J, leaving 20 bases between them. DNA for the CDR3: TGTGCCAGCAGTACAGCCTCGGGGGAAGGGGGTGGCTACACCTTC. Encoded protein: CASSTASGEGGGYTF.

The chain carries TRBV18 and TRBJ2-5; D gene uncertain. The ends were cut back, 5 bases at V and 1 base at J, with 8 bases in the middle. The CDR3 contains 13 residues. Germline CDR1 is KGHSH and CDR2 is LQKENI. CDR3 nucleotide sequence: TGTGCCAGCTCAACGAGAGCCCAAGAGACCCAGTACTTC. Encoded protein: CASSTRAQETQYF. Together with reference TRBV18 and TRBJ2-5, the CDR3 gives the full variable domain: NAGVMQNPRHLVRRRGQEARLRCSPMKGHSHVYWYRQLPEEGLKFMVYLQKENIIDESGMPKERFSAEFPKEGPSILRIQQVVRGDSAAYFCASSTRAQETQYFGPGTRLLVL.

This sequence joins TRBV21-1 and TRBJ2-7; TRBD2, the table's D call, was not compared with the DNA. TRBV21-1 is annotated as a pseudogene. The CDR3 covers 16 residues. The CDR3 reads CASSKGKGRGNYEQYF. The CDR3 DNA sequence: TGTGCCAGCAGCAAAGGAAAGGGGAGGGGAAACTACGAGCAGTACTTC.

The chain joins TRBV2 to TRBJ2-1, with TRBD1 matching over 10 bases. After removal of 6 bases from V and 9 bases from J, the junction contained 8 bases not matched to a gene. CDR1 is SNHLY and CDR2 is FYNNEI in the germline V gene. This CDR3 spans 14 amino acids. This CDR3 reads CASSSGTGAFEQFF. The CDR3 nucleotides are TGTGCCAGCAGCTCCGGGACAGGGGCGTTTGAGCAGTTCTTC.

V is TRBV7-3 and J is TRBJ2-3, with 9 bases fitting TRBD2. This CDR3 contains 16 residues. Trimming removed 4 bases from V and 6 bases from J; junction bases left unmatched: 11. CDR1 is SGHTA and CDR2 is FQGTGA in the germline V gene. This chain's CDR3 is CASSSGTSSHGDTQYF. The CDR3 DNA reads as TGTGCCAGCAGCTCCGGGACTAGCTCCCACGGCGATACGCAGTATTTT.